The source of this TCR beta chain is a study of T cells in Graves' hyperthyroidism and ophthalmopathy. The study, taken as a whole, reports: Ophthalmopathy was distinguished from stable hyperthyroidism by 13 V-J signatures.

This clonotype was found many times. The antigen remains unidentified. On the basis of clinical symptoms, serum thyroxine and TRAb, thyroid ultrasound and orbital computed tomography, diagnoses were made. The V and J ends lost 3 bases and 3 bases respectively, with 9 bases between them. The length of the CDR3 is 12 residues. Germline CDR1 and CDR2: GTSNPN and SVGIG (reference sequence). RNA transcripts gave rise to amplified TCR beta CDR3 regions. Carried out on the TCR CDR3, a first-round RT-PCR used the HTBI primer set. Via MiXCR, TCRdb re-called the multiplex PCR reads, giving one row per CDR3 protein. The sample records about half a million distinct CDR3 sequences, 16% being singletons.

This sequence joins TRBV30 and TRBJ2-7, with D tentatively TRBD1 (6 bases). The receptor was derived from a woman under 40 with Graves' ophthalmopathy. Sequencing used blood. CDR3 loop: CAWSRGGYEQYF. CDR3 nucleotide sequence: TGTGCCTGGAGCCGAGGGGGCTACGAGCAGTACTTC.